A single count supports the clone carrying this TCR beta chain. Its antigen is unidentified. Germline V gives CDR1 LGHNT, CDR2 FRNRAP. This CDR3 contains 15 residues. V gave up 6 bases and J gave up 2 bases, with 17 bases separating them. The data originate from a study of T cell repertoires in cytomegalovirus infection. For the study at large: Well-studied HLA-B-restricted CMV epitopes were used in the study alongside recently identified HLA-C-restricted ones. Matching HLA type, along with CMV infection, was indicated by public TCR beta signatures. Whole-study results and caveats: The ex vivo response was dominated by HLA-C-restricted CMV-specific TCR beta clonotypes. The cumulative frequency of public TCR beta families distinguished individuals who carried CMV together with the relevant HLA.

From the reads, TCRdb called clonotypes with MiXCR, one entry per CDR3 protein. The sample records roughly 990,000 distinct CDR3 sequences, about a third being singletons. The sequenced sample was cultured CD8+ T cells from PBMCs, obtained from culture after CMV antigen stimulation. The TCR sequence derives from a human donor in good health (CMV status not recorded). Some clones in this sample may be carry-over from other donors' samples. The rearrangement links TRBV12-5 to TRBJ2-7, with D tentatively TRBD2 (6 bases). CDR3 in amino acids: CASGRGLAHPYEQYF. CDR3 sequence (DNA): TGTGCTAGTGGCCGAGGGCTAGCGCACCCCTACGAGCAGTACTTC.